This entry describes one T cell receptor beta chain. Clones were sequenced by immunoSEQ multiplex PCR, and TCRdb holds only the in-frame ones, with some missing. The data hold 370,000 or so clones, with approximately 87% observed a single time. Trimming left V 5 bases short and J 7 bases short, with 9 bases between. The CDR3 runs to 12 residues. Participant age was roughly 18 to 90 years, and participants resided in fewer than 30 US areas. The data were obtained in a study of blood T cell repertoires in COVID-19. This TCR was recovered from a man aged 25 to 40 who had recovered from COVID-19. The sequencing sample was made of PBMCs or T cells enriched from blood (not recorded which). V gene TRBV12-3 or TRBV12-4 combines with J gene TRBJ1-3; D gene uncertain. This CDR3 is CASSLKSNTIYF. The CDR3, as DNA: TGTGCCAGCAGTCTAAAATCCAACACCATATATTTT.